A single sample gave rise to the 9 T cell receptor beta chains below, sequenced in a study of spatial heterogeneity in lung cancer. Time point specified: blood at routine non-recurrence follow-up after resection. TCRdb itself ran the 5' RACE reads through MiXCR, one entry per CDR3 protein. The sample includes about 94,000 distinct CDR3 sequences, approximately 19% of them seen just once. The sample in question was PBMCs, obtained at follow-up. The source is a male donor with early-stage non-small cell lung cancer.

This clonotype turned up a few times. V and J are TRBV2 and TRBJ1-5, with D possibly matching TRBD1 (6 bases). V gave up 1 base and J gave up 2 bases, with 9 bases separating them. Germline CDR1 and CDR2: SNHLY and FYNNEI. The CDR3 runs 15 residues. The CDR3 nucleotides read TGTGCCAGCAGTGAAGGGGGGCAGGGCAATCAGCCCCAGCATTTT. This encodes CASSEGGQGNQPQHF.

This clonotype was recorded a few times. J is TRBJ1-2 and V is TRBV20-1; 8 bases are shared with TRBD1. The germline V gene has CDR1 DFQATT and CDR2 SNEGSKA (reference sequence). J gave up 2 bases and V 0 bases, and 5 bases lay outside the gene matches. This CDR3 has 15 residues. This CDR3 reads CSARDGRDRNYGYTF. For the CDR3, the DNA is TGCAGTGCTAGAGATGGTAGGGACAGGAACTATGGCTACACCTTC.

This sequence joins TRBV7-9 and TRBJ2-2, with D unresolved. Germline-derived CDR1 and CDR2 are SEHNR and FQNEAQ (reference sequence). This CDR3 region has 13 residues. V was shortened by 1 base and J by 7 bases, with 7 bases between the two germline ends. The CDR3 sequence is CASSLGGDGELFF. The CDR3 bases are TGTGCCAGCAGCTTAGGTGGAGACGGGGAGCTGTTTTTT.

This clonotype is medium-sized by share. The rearrangement uses TRBV20-1 and TRBJ2-3; 7 nucleotides align to TRBD2. With V trimmed by 0 bases and J by 1 base, 13 bases remained unmatched. The germline V gene has CDR1 DFQATT and CDR2 SNEGSKA (reference sequence). The CDR3 contains 18 residues. DNA of the CDR3: TGCAGTGCTAGAGACCAGTACCCAAGCGGGGACGGCACAGATACGCAGTATTTT. Its protein is CSARDQYPSGDGTDTQYF.

This clonotype appeared many times. An end of the junction does not agree with germline; a read error may underlie this. The rearrangement uses TRBV9 and TRBJ2-5; the D gene is possibly TRBD2 (5 bases). This CDR3 region has 13 residues. CDR1 is SGDLS and CDR2 is YYNGEE in the germline V gene. The CDR3 spells CASTVGAVETQYF. The CDR3 DNA reads as TGTGCCAGCACCGTAGGAGCGGTCGAGACCCAGTACTTC.

This clonotype was counted a few times. J is TRBJ1-2 and V is TRBV29-1; D perhaps matches TRBD1 (6 bases). This CDR3 comprises 11 residues. V lost 4 bases and J 10 bases, leaving 13 bases between the germline ends. Germline V gives CDR1 SQVTM, CDR2 ANQGSEA. The CDR3: CSVGSAGAYTF. The DNA for the CDR3 is TGCAGCGTTGGGTCGGCGGGGGCCTACACCTTC.

This sequence joins TRBV6-1 and TRBJ2-2; D is uncertain. This CDR3 is built from 14 residues. CDR1 MNHNS and CDR2 SASEGT come from the germline V gene. Trimming pared 5 bases from V and 7 bases from J, leaving 14 bases between. The CDR3 loop reads CASSSVYKNGELFF. CDR3 sequence (DNA): TGTGCCAGCAGTTCCGTCTACAAGAACGGGGAGCTGTTTTTT.

The CDR3 spells CASSQSGSHSGELFF. The CDR3 bases are TGTGCCAGCAGCCAATCTGGTAGCCACTCAGGGGAGCTGTTTTTT. V usage is TRBV7-9 and J usage is TRBJ2-2; no reliable D call. The CDR3 is 15 amino acids. Trimming cost V 5 bases and J 8 bases, with 18 bases left between them. Germline CDR1 is SEHNR and CDR2 is FQNEAQ (reference sequence).

The chain has TRBV20-1 and TRBJ2-1; no firm D call. CDR1 is DFQATT, CDR2 SNEGSKA, per germline (reference sequence). This CDR3 region has 11 residues. V lost 6 bases and J lost 7, with 10 bases in between. CDR3 in amino acids: CSAAPSNEQFF. The CDR3 coding sequence is TGCAGTGCCGCCCCTAGTAATGAGCAGTTCTTC.